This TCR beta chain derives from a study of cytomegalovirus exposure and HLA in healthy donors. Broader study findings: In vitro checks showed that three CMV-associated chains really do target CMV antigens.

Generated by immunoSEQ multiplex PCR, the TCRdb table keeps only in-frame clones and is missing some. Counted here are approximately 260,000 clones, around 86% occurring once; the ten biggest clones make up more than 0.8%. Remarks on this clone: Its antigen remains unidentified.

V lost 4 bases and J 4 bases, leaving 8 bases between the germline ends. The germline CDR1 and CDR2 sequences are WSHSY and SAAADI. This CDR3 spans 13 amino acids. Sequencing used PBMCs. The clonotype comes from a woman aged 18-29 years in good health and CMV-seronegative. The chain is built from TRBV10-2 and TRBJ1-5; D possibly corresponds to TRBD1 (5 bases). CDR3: CASSGQTNQPQHF. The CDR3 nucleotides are TGCGCCAGCAGTGGACAGACTAATCAGCCCCAGCATTTT.